Listed here is a single TCR beta chain. This receptor's antigen is unknown. It has no much larger one-base neighbor in the sample; base qualities were not kept. The immunoSEQ Assay, a bias-controlled multiplex PCR, was used to amplify TCRbeta CDR3 regions from genomic DNA. Turning to the authors' computational methods: Nucleated cell counts per sample were estimated from amplification of reference gene primers within the assay. To quantify the absolute abundance of each unique TCRbeta CDR3 rearrangement, sequence reads were collapsed and filtered. Productive Simpson clonality was computed per sample as the square root of Simpson's diversity index over productive rearrangements. TCRdb carries this immuneACCESS record with in-frame sequences only. Its versions omit some clonotypes, under half of them owing to an unresolved V gene in the studies checked, with the rest unexplained. V and J calls and clone size come straight from that table; D and trimming were deduced from the DNA. Within this sample are about 390,000 clones, with around 87% of them counted one time only. The ten largest clones capture about 2.1% of the sample.

One collaborating source in Seattle enrolled patients while the patients were actively infected and followed the patients over time throughout the course of disease. Collaborating institutions collected whole blood in K2EDTA tubes following their own protocols. For TCRbeta analysis, collaborators shipped samples in one of three forms: frozen whole blood, isolated PBMCs, or DNA extracted from either of those sample types. This entry belongs to a study of blood T cell repertoires in COVID-19 (dated by TCRdb to 2018 to 2020). Turning to the overall study: Collaborator samples came from the United States, Italy and Spain and covered acute and convalescent phases of COVID-19. Where HLA class I and class II types were available, the types were taken from metadata supplied by the sample provider, not from assay-based typing. The sample metadata nearly always contained a de-identified subject ID, COVID-19 status, age in years and sex. The repertoires were released in a freely available public database intended as a resource for research on the immune response to SARS-CoV-2. The prospective study material was composed of cDNA or gDNA derived from T cells, B-cell-depleted T cells, or PBMCs. Samples were obtained from the ongoing ImmuneRACE study (first 160 participants) and from 1,000 to 1,500 subjects provided by 6 global collaborators. Deeply sampled blood TCRbeta repertoires from subjects exposed to, actively infected with, or recovered from COVID-19 were included in the dataset. Overall results and qualifications from the work: The quantity of clinical and demographic metadata differed by source and by participant and was supplied without curation.

From its cysteine to its phenylalanine, the CDR3 spans 15 amino acids. Only CDR3 DNA is held: 45 bases, read in frame from base 1. CDR1 and CDR2, per the germline V gene, are SGDLS and YYNGEE. The trim is 3 bases for V and 5 bases for J, with a gap of 17 bases between the germline ends. The sequenced material came from peripheral blood. The sequence derives from a woman between 55 and 75 years old with COVID-19, enrolled during active disease. This sequence uses TRBV9 and TRBJ2-5; the D gene is perhaps TRBD2, on 7 matching bases. The DNA sequence is given as TGTGCCAGCAGCGCCCAAGGGGGGGCCGGGGAGACCCAGTACTTC. Its protein is CASSAQGGAGETQYF. The full variable domain, with segments outside the CDR3 supplied by the reference TRBV9 and TRBJ2-5 proteins, appears as DSGVTQTPKHLITATGQRVTLRCSPRSGDLSVYWYQQSLDQGLQFLIQYYNGEERAKGNILERFSAQQFPDLHSELNLSSLELGDSALYFCASSAQGGAGETQYFGPGTRLLVL.